This TCR beta chain was captured by sequencing in a study of blood T cell repertoires in COVID-19. This CDR3 has 13 amino acids. Germline V gene data show CDR1 as MDHEN and CDR2 as SYDVKM. The V end lost 5 bases, the J end lost 4 bases, and 11 bases lay between the germline ends. Some clones are missing from TCRdb's copy, which holds only in-frame ones; the method was immunoSEQ multiplex PCR. The sample consists of about 150,000 clones, 80% to 90% of them appearing once. The receptor was isolated from a man aged 18-30 years with COVID-19, enrolled during active disease. The chain employs TRBV28 and TRBJ1-2; possible D gene TRBD1, 5 bases. Sequenced material: peripheral blood. Here the CDR3 reads CASSATAVYGYTF. The CDR3 DNA reads TGTGCCAGCAGTGCGACAGCCGTCTATGGCTACACCTTC.